The 23 T cell receptor beta chains below all came from one sample that was sequenced in a study of cytomegalovirus exposure and HLA in healthy donors (dated by TCRdb to the late 2010s). The method was the immunoSEQ multiplex PCR assay. For the multiplex PCR, a mixture combining 60 forward primers for TCR Vbeta segments and 13 reverse primers for TCR Jbeta segments was used. The table comes from immuneACCESS by way of TCRdb, which keeps in-frame sequences with V and J called. Part of the clones is missing from these tables; in studies checked, under half for an unresolved V gene and the rest for unknown reasons. A total of about 160,000 clones appear in this sample, around four fifths of them only once. The ten largest clonotypes hold under 1.5% of the sample. Sequenced material: PBMCs. The receptors originated from a man aged 25-45 years in good health and CMV-seronegative.

The chain employs TRBV9 and TRBJ2-7; 13 bases fit TRBD2. The V segment lost 2 bases and the J segment 0 bases; nucleotides outside the gene matches: 5. This CDR3 is 17 amino acids long. Germline CDR1 reads SGDLS; CDR2 reads YYNGEE. The CDR3: CASSVGTSGVSSYEQYF. The CDR3 nucleotides are TGTGCCAGCAGCGTCGGGACTAGCGGGGTGAGCTCCTACGAGCAGTACTTC.

The chain carries TRBV7-9 and TRBJ1-5, with 7 bases identical to TRBD1. Germline V lookup: CDR1 SEHNR, CDR2 FQNEAQ (reference sequence). CDR3 length: 16 residues. The ends lost 5 bases at V and 6 bases at J; junction bases unmatched: 13. CDR3 sequence (DNA): TGTGCCAGCAGCCTCCACTTGACAGGGTTGGGTCAGCCCCAGCATTTT. This codes for CASSLHLTGLGQPQHF.

V is TRBV5-1 and J is TRBJ2-1, with TRBD2 matching 15 bases. Germline V CDR1 and CDR2: SGHRS, YFSETQ. The CDR3 extends over 16 amino acids. Losses at the gene ends were 4 bases for V and 8 bases for J; bases not matched to a gene: 7. DNA of the CDR3: TGCGCCAGCAGCCTATGGACTAGCGGGGGGGCCGATGAGCAGTTCTTC. It translates to CASSLWTSGGADEQFF.

J is TRBJ1-5 and V is TRBV30, with 8 bases that match TRBD1. Per the germline V gene, CDR1 is GTSNPN and CDR2 is SVGIG (reference sequence). This CDR3 region has 15 residues. With 6 bases clipped from V and 1 base from J, the junction kept 8 bases outside the gene matches. This CDR3 reads CACLPRDRSNQPQHF. The DNA for the CDR3 is TGTGCCTGTCTGCCCCGGGACAGGAGCAATCAGCCCCAGCATTTT.

J is TRBJ2-7 and V is TRBV5-1, with a possible D match to TRBD1 (6 bases). V lost 8 bases and J 3 bases, leaving 21 bases between the germline ends. The germline gives CDR1 SGHRS, CDR2 YFSETQ. This CDR3 has 15 residues. The DNA of the CDR3 is TGCGCCAGTCCACCACATCGGGCAGGGGTCTACGAGCAGTACTTC. Protein: CASPPHRAGVYEQYF. Together with reference TRBV5-1 and TRBJ2-7, the CDR3 gives the full variable domain: KAGVTQTPRYLIKTRGQQVTLSCSPISGHRSVSWYQQTPGQGLQFLFEYFSETQRNKGNFPGRFSGRQFSNSRSEMNVSTLELGDSALYLCASPPHRAGVYEQYFGPGTRLTVT.

The V and J genes are TRBV28 and TRBJ2-7; the match to TRBD1 covers 7 bases. With 10 bases clipped from V and 2 bases from J, the junction kept 5 bases outside the gene matches. The CDR3 runs to 12 residues. CDR1 is MDHEN and CDR2 is SYDVKM in the germline V gene. In DNA, the CDR3 is TGTGCCACCCGGGGACAGACCTACGAGCAGTACTTC. It is translated as CATRGQTYEQYF.

J is TRBJ2-6 and V is TRBV5-6; a weak D match, TRBD1 (6 bases). CDR1 and CDR2 from the germline V gene are SGHDT and YYEEEE. V was pared by 2 bases and J by 2 bases, with 8 bases between. This CDR3 contains 15 residues. The CDR3 DNA reads TGTGCCAGCAGCTTTGGGGGCGCTGGGGCCAACGTCCTGACTTTC. Its protein product is CASSFGGAGANVLTF.

This clone was detected only a few times. The chain couples TRBV18 to TRBJ1-4; weak D call: TRBD1 (5 bases). With 0 bases removed from V and 0 bases from J, the gap between germline ends came to 14 bases. The germline CDR1 and CDR2 sequences are KGHSH and LQKENI. The CDR3 sequence is 18 residues long. CDR3: CASSPPTGGIATNEKLFF. The CDR3 DNA reads TGTGCCAGCTCACCACCAACCGGGGGGATCGCAACTAATGAAAAACTGTTTTTT.

This chain joins TRBV4-1 and TRBJ2-7, with TRBD2 matching over 14 bases. The CDR3 runs to 15 residues. Germline V CDR1 and CDR2: MGHRA, YSYEKL. Unmatched junction bases numbered 4, after V lost 4 bases and J lost 5 bases. The CDR3 bases are TGCGCCAGCAGCCGACTAGCGGGGGGGAACGACGAGCAGTACTTC. It codes for CASSRLAGGNDEQYF.

V usage is TRBV27 and J usage is TRBJ1-2; the match to TRBD1 covers 7 bases. V was clipped by 5 bases and J by 5 bases; unmatched bases: 14. Germline CDR1 is MNHEY and CDR2 is SMNVEV (reference sequence). The length of the CDR3 is 16 residues. CDR3 amino acids: CASSRAGTEELYGYTF. The CDR3, as DNA: TGTGCCAGCAGTCGCGCCGGGACAGAGGAGCTATATGGCTACACCTTC.

The chain carries TRBV10-1 and TRBJ1-1, with D possibly matching TRBD1 (6 bases). CDR3 length equals 14 residues. Per germline, CDR1 WNHNN and CDR2 SYGVQD (reference sequence). V was shortened by 5 bases and J by 0 bases, with 10 bases between the two germline ends. CDR3 region: CASSWGGLNTEAFF. The CDR3 nucleotides read TGCGCCAGCAGTTGGGGGGGGCTGAACACTGAAGCTTTCTTT.

The chain employs TRBV30 and TRBJ2-7; a possible D gene is TRBD1 (5 bases). The CDR3 has 14 amino acids. In germline, CDR1 is GTSNPN, CDR2 SVGIG (reference sequence). The germline V and J ends were trimmed by 2 bases and 2 bases, with 13 bases remaining between them. The CDR3 bases are TGTGCCTGGAGTTGGTCAGGGTCTCCCTACGAGCAGTACTTC. As protein: CAWSWSGSPYEQYF.

CDR3 amino acids: CASSATGSEQFF. The CDR3 DNA follows: TGTGCCAGCAGCGCGACAGGGAGTGAGCAGTTCTTC. This chain connects TRBV7-2 to TRBJ2-1, with 7 bases aligning to TRBD1. The germline V gene encodes CDR1 SGHTA and CDR2 FQGNSA. V was pared by 5 bases and J by 9 bases, with 4 bases of the junction left unmatched. CDR3 length equals 12 residues.

The chain links TRBV30 to TRBJ1-5; 7 bases match TRBD1. Germline loops: CDR1 GTSNPN, CDR2 SVGIG (reference sequence). The CDR3 runs to 15 residues. Losses at the gene ends were 1 base for V and 5 bases for J; bases not matched to a gene: 8. This CDR3 is CAWSASIQGYQPQHF. DNA for the CDR3: TGTGCCTGGAGTGCCTCGATACAGGGGTATCAGCCCCAGCATTTT.

The rearrangement links TRBV27 to TRBJ2-3; 7 nucleotides agree with TRBD2. CDR1 MNHEY and CDR2 SMNVEV come from the germline V gene (reference sequence). J was trimmed by 1 base and V by 5 bases; bases with no gene match: 9. CDR3 length equals 16 residues. The CDR3 reads CASSPGLRVRTDTQYF. CDR3 nucleotide sequence: TGTGCCAGCAGTCCGGGACTACGAGTCCGCACAGATACGCAGTATTTT.

This chain links TRBV4-1 with TRBJ2-3; TRBD1 might be the D (6 bases). Between the trimmed V and J ends, which lost 5 bases and 2 bases, there was a span of 17 bases. The CDR3 is 16 amino acids. Germline-derived CDR1 and CDR2 are MGHRA and YSYEKL. The CDR3 spells CASSGRRGAPTDTQYF. CDR3 sequence (DNA): TGCGCCAGCAGCGGCCGCAGGGGAGCACCCACAGATACGCAGTATTTT.

V and J are TRBV10-2 and TRBJ2-5, with 11 positions matching TRBD1. CDR3 size: 15 residues. Germline assignment: CDR1 WSHSY and CDR2 SAAADI. Trimming at V came to 4 bases and at J to 4 bases, leaving 5 bases not matched to a gene. The CDR3 nucleotides read TGCGCCAGCAGTGCTCGGACAGGGGGCCGAGAGACCCAGTACTTC. It codes for CASSARTGGRETQYF.

The J gene is TRBJ2-7, the V gene TRBV6-1; the D gene is possibly TRBD1 (6 bases). Germline CDR1 reads MNHNS; CDR2 reads SASEGT. Trimming took 4 bases from V and 5 from J, leaving 15 bases between them. The CDR3 length is 14 residues. CDR3 sequence reads: CASSVNREFHEQYF. DNA of the CDR3: TGTGCCAGCAGTGTTAACAGGGAGTTCCACGAGCAGTACTTC.

The chain is built from TRBV6-5 and TRBJ1-1; 7 nucleotides align to TRBD1. V lost 0 bases and J lost 4; bases outside the gene matches: 5. Germline CDR1 reads MNHEY; CDR2 reads SVGAGI. The CDR3 sequence is 15 residues long. CDR3 DNA: TGTGCCAGCAGTTACTCGAACAGGGGCGGCACTGAAGCTTTCTTT. Its protein is CASSYSNRGGTEAFF.

This chain uses TRBV7-8 with TRBJ2-7; possible D gene TRBD1, 5 bases. Germline CDR1 is SGHVS and CDR2 is FQNEAQ. This CDR3 contains 15 residues. V was clipped by 3 bases and J by 5 bases, with 17 bases between them. The CDR3 nucleotides read TGTGCCAGCAGCTTTCTCCAGGGTCGAGACCACGAGCAGTACTTC. It translates to CASSFLQGRDHEQYF.

CDR3 sequence: CASSAGITNTGELFF. For the CDR3, the DNA is TGTGCCAGCAGTGCAGGGATTACGAACACCGGGGAGCTGTTTTTT. The J gene is TRBJ2-2, the V gene TRBV11-3; D may be TRBD1 (5 bases). Germline CDR1 SGHNT, CDR2 YENEEA. With 6 bases removed from V and 0 bases from J, the gap between germline ends came to 11 bases. This CDR3 has 15 amino acids.

The chain combines TRBV7-2 with TRBJ2-3; 13 bases agree with TRBD2. V lost 4 bases and J lost 6; bases outside the gene matches: 13. The CDR3 length is 18 residues. Germline V gives CDR1 SGHTA, CDR2 FQGNSA. The CDR3 region is CASSSGGTSGRARDTQYF. The DNA for the CDR3 is TGTGCCAGCAGCTCAGGAGGAACTAGCGGGAGGGCCCGGGATACGCAGTATTTT.

The rearrangement links TRBV25-1 to TRBJ2-3, with 8 bases that match TRBD1. Germline lookup yields CDR1 MGHDK and CDR2 SYGVNS. CDR3 length equals 13 residues. Trimming removed 4 bases from V and 4 bases from J; junction bases left unmatched: 1. CDR3 sequence (DNA): TGTGCCAGCAGTGCGACAGGGGCAGATACGCAGTATTTT. It translates to CASSATGADTQYF.